A selection of T cell receptor beta chains follows, all from one sample in a study of blood T cell repertoires in COVID-19. Profiling relied on immunoSEQ multiplex PCR, and the TCRdb table lists in-frame clones only, not all of them. The top ten hold 4.5% to 6% of the sample, which has approximately 50,000 clones, around 86% seen once. What was sequenced was peripheral blood. Receptor source: a human donor in a cohort sampled during active COVID-19. Both conserved end residues are part of each CDR3. A D gene is named only where the DNA matches it firmly. Some rows mark clone size as missing; the rest say once, few, many or name a class of expanded clone.

TRBJ1-6 | TRBD1 | few | TRBV6-4 | CASSMGQGKNSPLHF | TGTGCCAGCAGCATGGGACAGGGGAAGAATTCACCCCTCCACTTT
TRBJ1-1 | . | once | TRBV7-2 | CASSPQRGTGTEAFF | TGTGCCAGCAGCCCCCAGCGGGGGACGGGCACTGAAGCTTTCTTT
TRBJ1-4 | . | . | TRBV30 | CAWSWASVNEKLFF | TGTGCCTGGAGTTGGGCATCCGTTAATGAAAAACTGTTTTTT
TRBJ1-1 | . | . | TRBV7-5 | CARSLSTGVNTEAFF | TGTGCCAGAAGCCTTTCGACGGGGGTGAACACTGAAGCTTTCTTT
TRBJ2-1 | . | . | TRBV6-2/TRBV6-3 | CASSSLRRRDGEQFF | TGTGCCAGCAGTTCCCTTCGGAGGCGGGACGGTGAGCAGTTCTTC
TRBJ2-5 | TRBD2 | . | TRBV4-1 | CASSQELTSGTQYF | TGCGCCAGCAGCCAAGAGTTAACTAGCGGGACCCAGTACTTC
TRBJ2-3 | . | . | TRBV19 | CATKNGRDQFTDTQYF | TGTGCCACCAAGAACGGCCGGGATCAGTTCACAGATACGCAGTATTTT
TRBJ2-1 | TRBD1 | . | TRBV19 | CASSVGQGSAGEQFF | TGTGCCAGTAGTGTGGGACAGGGGTCGGCCGGTGAGCAGTTCTTC
TRBJ2-1 | . | . | TRBV20-1 | CSASWADPDSYNEQFF | TGCAGCGCTAGTTGGGCTGACCCAGATTCATACAATGAGCAGTTCTTC
TRBJ2-7 | . | . | TRBV11-2 | CASSLLPLSHYEQYF | TGTGCCAGCAGCCTCCTCCCCCTATCCCACTACGAGCAGTACTTC
TRBJ2-5 | . | . | TRBV3-1/TRBV3-2 | CASSQFRAGGIETQYF | TGTGCCAGCAGCCAATTCCGCGCAGGGGGGATCGAGACCCAGTACTTC
TRBJ1-4 | TRBD1 | . | TRBV2 | CASSPYSGTVHEKLFF | TGTGCCAGCAGTCCCTACTCCGGGACAGTTCATGAAAAACTGTTTTTT
TRBJ1-2 | . | . | TRBV7-2 | CASSLDTGPYGYTF | TGTGCCAGCAGCTTAGATACAGGGCCCTATGGCTACACCTTC
TRBJ1-5 | . | . | TRBV21-1 | CASSTKGIQGAPGYSNQPQHF | TGTGCCAGCAGCACCAAAGGGATACAGGGAGCCCCGGGTTATAGCAATCAGCCCCAGCATTTT
TRBJ1-3 | TRBD1 | once | TRBV7-6 | CASSGTVSGNTIYF | TGTGCCAGCAGCGGGACAGTCTCTGGAAACACCATATATTTT
TRBJ2-7 | . | once | TRBV5-6 | CASSFSGVDAYEQYF | TGTGCCAGCAGCTTCTCGGGAGTAGATGCCTACGAGCAGTACTTC
TRBJ2-7 | TRBD2 | . | TRBV5-1 | CASSLGLAGSYEQYF | TGCGCCAGCAGCCTGGGACTAGCGGGATCCTACGAGCAGTACTTC
TRBJ2-5 | . | . | TRBV9 | CASSVRGGFGETQYF | TGTGCCAGCAGCGTAAGAGGAGGGTTCGGAGAGACCCAGTACTTC
TRBJ2-1 | . | . | TRBV6-2/TRBV6-3 | CASSYDSFYNEQFF | TGTGCCAGCAGTTACGACTCCTTCTACAATGAGCAGTTCTTC
TRBJ2-1 | TRBD2 | . | TRBV4-1 | CASSQPLLAGGVNEQFF | TGCGCCAGCAGCCAACCGCTACTAGCGGGAGGGGTCAATGAGCAGTTCTTC
TRBJ1-2 | TRBD1 | . | TRBV19 | CATDNPPGQGPANYGYTF | TGTGCCACCGATAATCCTCCGGGACAGGGGCCCGCTAACTATGGCTACACCTTC
TRBJ2-5 | TRBD2 | . | TRBV11-2 | CASSLVTGGNSETQYF | TGTGCCAGCAGCTTAGTTACGGGAGGGAACTCAGAGACCCAGTACTTC
TRBJ2-5 | TRBD2 | . | TRBV7-2 | CASSPIAGAKTQYF | TGTGCCAGCAGCCCGATAGCGGGAGCGAAGACCCAGTACTTC
TRBJ2-1 | TRBD2 | . | TRBV3-1/TRBV3-2 | CASSLHGQSGSEQFF | TGTGCCAGCAGCCTCCACGGACAAAGCGGGAGTGAGCAGTTCTTC
TRBJ1-4 | . | . | TRBV4-3 | CASSQSTTTNEKLFF | TGCGCCAGCAGCCAATCCACTACAACTAATGAAAAACTGTTTTTT
TRBJ2-1 | . | . | TRBV16 | CASSRRGGIYNEQFF | TGTGCCAGCAGCCGCCGTGGCGGGATTTACAATGAGCAGTTCTTC
TRBJ2-7 | TRBD1 | . | TRBV28 | CASVGQGPYEQYF | TGTGCCAGCGTCGGACAGGGTCCCTACGAGCAGTACTTC
TRBJ2-1 | . | . | TRBV5-1 | CASGTEPGAPNEQFF | TGCGCCAGCGGCACTGAACCGGGAGCCCCGAATGAGCAGTTCTTC
TRBJ2-2 | . | . | TRBV30 | CGREGNTGELFF | TGTGGGCGGGAAGGGAACACCGGGGAGCTGTTTTTT
TRBJ2-1 | TRBD1 | . | TRBV25-1 | CASRSIGTGGRNEQFF | TGTGCCAGCAGGTCGATCGGGACAGGGGGGAGGAATGAGCAGTTCTTC
TRBJ2-7 | TRBD2 | . | TRBV3-1/TRBV3-2 | CASSQAAGRGEQYF | TGTGCCAGCAGCCAAGCGGCCGGGAGGGGCGAGCAGTACTTC
TRBJ2-5 | TRBD1 | . | TRBV18 | CASSPRTGQETQYF | TGTGCCAGCTCACCAAGGACAGGGCAAGAGACCCAGTACTTC
TRBJ2-7 | TRBD1 | . | TRBV3-1/TRBV3-2 | CASSPQGQGHEQYF | TGTGCCAGCAGCCCCCAAGGACAGGGCCACGAGCAGTACTTC
TRBJ2-2 | . | . | TRBV7-9 | CASSNTGNTGELFF | TGTGCCAGCAGCAATACAGGGAACACCGGGGAGCTGTTTTTT
TRBJ2-3 | . | . | TRBV24-1 | CATSDRTGTDTQYF | TGTGCCACCAGTGATCGGACAGGCACAGATACGCAGTATTTT
TRBJ1-2 | . | . | TRBV19 | CASSIGWRGKKSNYGYTF | TGTGCCAGTAGTATAGGATGGCGGGGAAAGAAGTCTAACTATGGCTACACCTTC
TRBJ2-4 | . | . | TRBV28 | CASSLTRGGNIQYF | TGTGCCAGCAGTTTAACGCGGGGAGGAAACATTCAGTACTTC
TRBJ2-5 | TRBD2 | . | TRBV29-1 | CSVLAGVGETQYF | TGCAGCGTTTTAGCGGGAGTCGGGGAGACCCAGTACTTC
TRBJ2-7 | TRBD1 | . | TRBV7-9 | CASRVNRDRFPPLTYEQYF | TGTGCCAGCAGGGTGAACCGGGACAGGTTTCCACCATTAACCTACGAGCAGTACTTC
TRBJ2-7 | . | . | TRBV5-1 | CASSFKKRTLAAYEQYF | TGCGCCAGCAGCTTTAAAAAAAGGACTCTCGCGGCGTACGAGCAGTACTTC
TRBJ2-7 | TRBD1 | once | TRBV19 | CASSITDVPGQGSYEQYF | TGTGCCAGTAGTATTACGGATGTCCCGGGACAGGGTTCCTACGAGCAGTACTTC
TRBJ1-5 | TRBD1 | . | TRBV30 | CAWGHPTGGNQPQHF | TGTGCCTGGGGACACCCCACAGGGGGCAATCAGCCCCAGCATTTT
TRBJ2-7 | . | . | TRBV7-2 | CASSRRASYEQYF | TGTGCCAGCAGCCGCAGGGCCTCCTACGAGCAGTACTTC
TRBJ2-3 | TRBD2 | . | TRBV5-4 | CASSPRASGVMDTQYF | TGTGCCAGCAGCCCCCGTGCTAGCGGGGTAATGGATACGCAGTATTTT
TRBJ2-1 | TRBD2 | . | TRBV7-3 | CASSPTATSGRYNEQFF | TGTGCCAGCAGCCCCACCGCCACTAGCGGCCGCTACAATGAGCAGTTCTTC
TRBJ2-1 | TRBD1 | . | TRBV19 | CASSIPDRGRGNEQFF | TGTGCCAGTAGTATACCGGACAGGGGGAGAGGGAATGAGCAGTTCTTC
TRBJ1-2 | TRBD1 | once | TRBV29-1 | CSVDRTGSDYGYTF | TGCAGCGTTGATCGGACAGGGAGTGACTATGGCTACACCTTC
TRBJ2-7 | TRBD1 | . | TRBV5-1 | CASSPWDSYEQYF | TGCGCCAGCAGCCCATGGGACAGCTACGAGCAGTACTTC
TRBJ2-5 | . | once | TRBV9 | CASSVAPAGLQETQYF | TGTGCCAGCAGCGTAGCTCCGGCAGGGCTCCAAGAGACCCAGTACTTC
TRBJ2-3 | . | . | TRBV19 | CASSVTGADTQYF | TGTGCCAGTAGTGTCACCGGGGCAGATACGCAGTATTTT
TRBJ2-7 | . | once | TRBV19 | CASSLLASSTYEQYF | TGTGCCAGTAGCTTACTAGCTAGTTCAACCTACGAGCAGTACTTC
TRBJ2-2 | TRBD2 | . | TRBV7-8 | CASSTGLAGDGFTGELFF | TGTGCCAGCAGCACCGGACTAGCGGGAGATGGTTTCACCGGGGAGCTGTTTTTT
TRBJ1-1 | TRBD1 | . | TRBV5-1 | CASSSGTETSEAFF | TGCGCCAGCAGCTCCGGGACAGAGACAAGTGAAGCTTTCTTT
TRBJ2-1 | TRBD1 | . | TRBV27 | CASSLGDREANEQFF | TGTGCCAGCAGCCTAGGGGACAGGGAGGCGAATGAGCAGTTCTTC
TRBJ2-7 | . | . | TRBV20-1 | CSASTSLYEQYF | TGCAGTGCTAGTACTAGCCTCTACGAGCAGTACTTC
TRBJ2-3 | . | . | TRBV7-3 | CASSPLPTDSTDTQYF | TGTGCCAGCAGCCCCCTCCCCACAGACAGCACAGATACGCAGTATTTT
TRBJ2-1 | TRBD2 | . | TRBV5-1 | CASSLRTSGNEQFF | TGCGCCAGCAGCTTACGGACTAGCGGGAATGAGCAGTTCTTC